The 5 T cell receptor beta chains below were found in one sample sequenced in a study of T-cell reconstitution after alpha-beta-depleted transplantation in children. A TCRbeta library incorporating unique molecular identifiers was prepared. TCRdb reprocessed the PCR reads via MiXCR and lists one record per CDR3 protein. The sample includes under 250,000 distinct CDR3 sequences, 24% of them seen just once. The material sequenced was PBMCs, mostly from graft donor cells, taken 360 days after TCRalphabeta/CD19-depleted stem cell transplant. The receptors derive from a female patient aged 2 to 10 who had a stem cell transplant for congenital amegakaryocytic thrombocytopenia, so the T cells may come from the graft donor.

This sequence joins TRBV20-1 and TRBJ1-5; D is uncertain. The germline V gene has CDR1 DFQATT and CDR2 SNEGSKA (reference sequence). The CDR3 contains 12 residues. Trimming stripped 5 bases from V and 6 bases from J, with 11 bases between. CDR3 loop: CSAPAGAQPQHF. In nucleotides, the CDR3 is TGCAGTGCTCCTGCGGGAGCTCAGCCCCAGCATTTT.

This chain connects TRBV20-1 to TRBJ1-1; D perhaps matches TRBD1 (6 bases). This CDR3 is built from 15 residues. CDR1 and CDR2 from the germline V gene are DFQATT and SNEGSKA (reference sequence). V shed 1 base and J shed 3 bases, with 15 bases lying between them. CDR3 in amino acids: CSARVVQGIYTEAFF. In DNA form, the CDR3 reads TGCAGTGCTAGAGTGGTACAGGGAATCTACACTGAAGCTTTCTTT.

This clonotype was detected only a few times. This CDR3 reads CAISERQNQETQYF. As DNA, the CDR3 is TGTGCCATCAGTGAACGTCAGAACCAAGAGACCCAGTACTTC. The chain carries TRBV10-3 and TRBJ2-5; D not certain. Trimming took off 3 bases at V and 0 bases at J, with 8 bases between the two ends. CDR1 is ENHRY and CDR2 is SYGVKD in the germline V gene. The CDR3 is 14 amino acids.

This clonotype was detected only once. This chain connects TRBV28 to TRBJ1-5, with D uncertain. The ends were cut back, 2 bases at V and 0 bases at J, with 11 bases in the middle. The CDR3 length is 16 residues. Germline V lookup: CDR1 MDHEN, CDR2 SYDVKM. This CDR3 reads CASSLSPSYSNQPQHF. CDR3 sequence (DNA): TGTGCCAGCAGTTTAAGCCCGTCTTATAGCAATCAGCCCCAGCATTTT.

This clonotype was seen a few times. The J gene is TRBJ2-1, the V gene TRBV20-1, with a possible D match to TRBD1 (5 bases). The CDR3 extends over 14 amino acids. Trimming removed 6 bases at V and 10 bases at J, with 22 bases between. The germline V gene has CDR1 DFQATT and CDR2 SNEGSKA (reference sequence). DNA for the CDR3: TGCAGTGCACGGTTTGCAGGGCCAGGGTACGAGCAGTTCTTC. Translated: CSARFAGPGYEQFF.